The T cell receptor (beta chain) described here comes from a study of cytomegalovirus exposure and HLA in healthy donors (dated by TCRdb to 2016 to 2017). A note on the overall study: An earlier analysis of some 600 of the donors reported around 280 Gb of sequence data and 117 million unique TCR beta sequences obtained from around 180 million T cells. Across around 400 genotyped donors of the cohort, an average of approximately 220,000 unique TCR beta nucleotide sequences per donor were sequenced, and roughly a sixth of those sequences were non-productive. Typing coverage differed by locus: A, B, C, DRB1 and DQB1 were typed in about 620-640 donors, DQA1 in 522, DPA1 in 600 to 610, and DPB1 in roughly 450. The study combined high-throughput TCR immunosequencing, statistical association of individual TCRs with disease status, and machine learning to predict cytomegalovirus infection status. The later analysis used no new phenotypic data to find candidate immune exposures, relying instead on TCR beta sequences and their occurrence across donors. Roughly 300 gigabases of sequencing data and approximately 80 million unique TCR sequences were included in an early release covering several hundred HLA-typed donors. A later genetic analysis used genome-wide SNP genotypes for about 65% of the 666 donors, treating that subset as a discovery cohort. Along with the roughly 670-subject first cohort, a separate validation cohort of over a hundred different subjects was used. In a later analysis, previously published TCR beta repertoires from 670 or so donors were re-analyzed and high-resolution HLA genotyping was added so that TCR occurrence patterns could be studied. Donor age, sex, ethnicity and CMV serostatus were compiled together with the repertoire data. Both class I and class II loci were covered by HLA typing, at four-digit resolution. Of the 300 to 500 genotyped donors, 65% to 90% were placed in the genetic ancestry cluster associated with self-reported Caucasian donors. The study aimed to test whether cataloging public T cell receptors could reveal signatures of past pathogen exposure. Using immunosequencing, the study profiled T cell repertoires from 550 to 750 subjects and related those repertoires to cytomegalovirus serostatus. About five DR-DQ haplotypes were treated as single units for association and clustering because of strong linkage in the cohort. All discovery cohort repertoires had been generated on a single sequencing platform. An earlier analysis of some 500 of the donors used high-throughput TCR beta sequencing to judge whether each TCR beta V gene segment behaved as functional or pseudogenic.

Comment on this clone: Its antigen has not been determined.

Preparation of the library involved the immunoSEQ multiplex PCR assay. For the multiplex PCR, a mixture combining 60 forward primers for TCR Vbeta segments and 13 reverse primers for TCR Jbeta segments was used. A multiplex PCR assay on genomic DNA amplified the CDR3 region of rearranged TCR beta genes. The amplified TCR beta libraries were sequenced on the Illumina HiSeq System as 87-base-pair reads. The authors' pipeline ran thus. In a later analysis, about 80 million unique TCR beta chains were counted across the roughly 670 repertoires, and roughly 11 million of these chains were shared by at least two donors. A nearest-neighbor algorithm error-corrected the raw reads and collapsed the reads into unique sequences, merging closely related sequences to remove PCR and sequencing errors. To assign V, D and J gene segments, CDR3 sequences were aligned to IMGT reference sequences. Each retained sequence needed at least a six-nucleotide match to both a V gene segment and a J gene segment. Rearrangements were called productive when the CDR3 lacked stop codons and stayed in frame with V and J; all others were non-productive. Following IMGT convention, CDR3 was defined as the stretch from the second conserved V-encoded cysteine to the conserved J-encoded phenylalanine. In an earlier analysis of around 540 of the donors, sequences lacking an unambiguous match to a single V gene segment were excluded. An earlier analysis of several hundred of the donors called V segments functional above 56.7% productive rearrangements and segregating when the between-donor standard deviation exceeded 5%. To diagnose cytomegalovirus status from the catalog of TCR beta chain sequences, a statistical classification framework was built. A later analysis assigned V and J genes by comparing TCR nucleotide sequences with IMGT/GENE-DB human TR gene sequences. The TCRdist pipeline was used in a later analysis to assign CDR3 sequences and most-parsimonious VDJ recombination scenarios. A later analysis defined each TCR beta chain by its CDR3 amino acid sequence plus V-gene family, and excluded reads lacking a unique V-gene family. In a later analysis, fewer than 650 highly shared, low-generation-probability nucleotide sequences were removed to address suspected cross-contamination and a sequencing artifact. In a later analysis, a clonal expansion index was calculated for each public chain from normalized within-repertoire ranks of inferred template counts. In a later analysis, generation probabilities were computed with a VDJ recombination model fitted to out-of-frame rearrangements, and the resulting probabilities were checked against IGoR. In a later analysis, hypergeometric tests were used to score TCR-TCR, TCR-HLA and TCR-CMV co-occurrence, with a repertoire-size bias correction applied to TCR pairs. In a later analysis, false discovery rates were estimated by permuting HLA or CMV assignments 20 times. In a later analysis, co-occurring TCRs were grouped with DBSCAN, and TCRdist sequence similarity was added when clustering was performed within HLA-allele-positive subsets. Repertoires with fewer than 30,000 or more than 120,000 public chains, plus five repertoires with anomalous nucleotide sharing, were excluded from co-occurrence clustering. As stored in TCRdb, this immuneACCESS dataset retains in-frame rearrangements with V and J assigned. A fraction of the clones does not appear; measured against another copy, unresolved V genes explain less than half of the discrepancy, and the remainder lacks a known reason. V, J and clone size reflect that table, while D and trimming were determined from the DNA. The table kept for this sample lists some 48,000 clones. The biggest ten clones account for about 25% of the sample.

In total, 630 or so healthy bone marrow donors made up the cohort. At the time of sampling, all cohort members were nominally healthy, though unrecorded immune exposures were likely present. The donor tested CMV seropositive and was one of the 289 seropositive cohort members. A peripheral blood sample was collected from each donor, and TCR beta sequencing was performed on peripheral blood mononuclear cells. The Qiagen DNeasy Blood Extraction Kit was used to extract genomic DNA from the blood cell samples. The paper as a whole reports these results and caveats: The study gave a list of some 150 TCR beta chains associated with cytomegalovirus. Only TCR beta chains were sequenced in this cohort, and the absence of alpha or paired-chain data limited detectable features. A few of the identified cytomegalovirus-associated TCR beta chains were confirmed in vitro to be specific for cytomegalovirus antigens. In both the original and validation cohorts, the classifier was reported to diagnose cytomegalovirus status with high specificity and sensitivity. Because HLA typing was missing for some donors at each locus, association tests included only the typed subset. According to a later analysis, TCR association rates differed among HLA loci, with DRB1 alleles showing the most associated TCRs and HLA-C alleles showing the fewest. Immune exposure information for the cohort was limited to CMV serostatus. A further reported finding was that TCR beta sequences accurately predicted the HLA-A and HLA-B alleles for most subjects in the first cohort. Linkage disequilibrium might explain the correlated functional status among segregating V segments, but an unknown experimental factor could not be ruled out. Some IMGT-functional V segments, including TRBV6-2 and TRBV6-3, could not be told apart with the 87-base-pair reads, so those segments were excluded. An earlier analysis of around 600 of the donors showed that most TCR beta V segments appeared in productive rearrangements either about 87% or about 30% of the time, which broadly matched IMGT annotations. A later genetic analysis associated a missense DCLRE1C variant with V-gene and J-gene trimming of TCR beta chains, and an independent cohort replicated the association. Because counts were too low, roughly 16 rarely observed V segments, including chromosome 9 orphons, were excluded from the earlier analysis of several hundred of the donors. According to a later analysis, parvovirus B19, influenza, CMV and Epstein-Barr virus appeared linked to several top co-occurrence clusters. Presence/absence analyses assumed roughly uniform sequencing depth across donors, an assumption that may not hold. According to a later genetic analysis, donors in an Asian-associated ancestry cluster had fewer N-insertions in productive TCRs than the approximately 670-donor mean. In a later analysis, most CMV-associated TCR beta chains were found to appear HLA-restricted, with HLA associations seemingly driven largely by CMV exposure. Across donors, most TCR sequences were observed very rarely, whereas some public TCRs were present in many individuals. In a later analysis, 16,951 TCR beta sequences were associated with specific HLA alleles at a false discovery rate of 0.05. A group of highly shared sequence variants was considered likely to be a technical artifact of the sequencing pipeline. It was suggested by the authors that the approach could potentially be generalized to other disease states and immunological phenotypes. When HLA alleles, especially DR and DQ, strongly co-occurred, attributing TCR associations to individual alleles was difficult. In a later analysis, HLA-associated TCR beta chains showed more clonal expansion and lower generation probabilities than non-associated chains that were equally common.

V is cut by 7 bases and J by 1 base, and the space between the germline ends is 17 bases. Looking up the germline V gene yields CDR1 MDHEN and CDR2 SYDVKM. The CDR3, cysteine through phenylalanine, is 15 amino acids long. Only the CDR3 DNA is retained, 45 bases long and in frame from the first base. Sequenced material: PBMCs. The sequence came from a man aged 35 to 55 in good health and CMV-seropositive. This chain joins TRBV28 to TRBJ2-7; D gene: possibly TRBD2, on 6 matching bases. CDR3 sequence: CASNPQEGLSYEQYF. The DNA sequence is given as TGTGCCAGCAACCCCCAGGAGGGGTTATCCTACGAGCAGTACTTC.